Listed below are T cell receptor beta chains from one sample, sequenced in a study of early T cells in non-severe SARS-CoV-2 infection. TCRdb independently ran MiXCR on the 5' RACE reads; one entry per CDR3 protein. The sample carries about 77,000 distinct CDR3 sequences, 7.5% to 10% recorded once. Sequencing used whole blood. Receptors were obtained from an adult who was a healthcare worker with PCR-confirmed SARS-CoV-2 infection or an uninfected control (not recorded which). CDR3s leave out the opening cysteine and the closing phenylalanine or tryptophan. A D gene is named only where the DNA matches it firmly.

j_call: TRBJ1-4; v_call: TRBV12-3/TRBV12-4; d_call: .; cdr3_aa: ASSLGSATEKLF
j_call: TRBJ2-3; v_call: TRBV5-1; d_call: .; cdr3_aa: ASSFREVGTDTQY
j_call: TRBJ1-1; v_call: TRBV4-1; d_call: .; cdr3_aa: ASSQDDRTEGTEAF
j_call: TRBJ2-2; v_call: TRBV19; d_call: .; cdr3_aa: ASRHGRGPNTGELF
j_call: TRBJ1-1; v_call: TRBV30; d_call: .; cdr3_aa: AWRVKGAHNTEAF
j_call: TRBJ1-6; v_call: TRBV7-2; d_call: .; cdr3_aa: ASSGSPGNSPLH
j_call: TRBJ2-5; v_call: TRBV28; d_call: .; cdr3_aa: ASSRGTQY
j_call: TRBJ1-4; v_call: TRBV7-9; d_call: TRBD1; cdr3_aa: ASSAGTGYRNEKLF
j_call: TRBJ2-5; v_call: TRBV11-2; d_call: TRBD1; cdr3_aa: ASSPSGQVIETQY
j_call: TRBJ2-5; v_call: TRBV7-9; d_call: .; cdr3_aa: ASLSDGRIETQY
j_call: TRBJ2-1; v_call: TRBV4-2; d_call: TRBD2; cdr3_aa: ASSQELAGEQF
j_call: TRBJ2-7; v_call: TRBV6-5; d_call: .; cdr3_aa: ASSSGSGLYEQY
j_call: TRBJ2-1; v_call: TRBV12-3/TRBV12-4; d_call: TRBD1; cdr3_aa: ASRAGTGGLNEQF
j_call: TRBJ1-2; v_call: TRBV7-2; d_call: .; cdr3_aa: ASSLDSSYYGYT
j_call: TRBJ1-1; v_call: TRBV20-1; d_call: .; cdr3_aa: SAGRTGANTEAF
j_call: TRBJ1-1; v_call: TRBV5-6; d_call: TRBD1; cdr3_aa: ASNQGVDGTTEAF
j_call: TRBJ2-1; v_call: TRBV3-1; d_call: .; cdr3_aa: ASSSHTEQF
j_call: TRBJ2-7; v_call: TRBV10-3; d_call: TRBD2; cdr3_aa: AISESGTSGSPHEQY